Each of the 23 T cell receptor beta chains below was sequenced from the same sample in a study of blood T cell repertoires in COVID-19. Sequenced by immunoSEQ multiplex PCR; TCRdb stores in-frame clones only, minus some. Among 150,000 or so clones listed, roughly four fifths were seen once. The specimen sequenced was peripheral blood. The receptors originated from a human donor with acute or convalescent COVID-19. The donor label of this sample is uncertain.

The V and J genes are TRBV6-5 and TRBJ2-5; maybe TRBD1 (6 bases). CDR3 length equals 14 residues. Germline loops: CDR1 MNHEY, CDR2 SVGAGI. Trimming removed 7 bases at V and 5 bases at J, with 17 bases between. CDR3 in amino acids: CASTLLRDTETQYF. In nucleotides, the CDR3 is TGTGCCAGCACTCTTCTCCGGGACACGGAGACCCAGTACTTC.

The chain uses TRBV2 and TRBJ2-5; the D is unclear. In germline, CDR1 is SNHLY, CDR2 FYNNEI. Trimming removed 4 bases from V and 3 bases from J, with 3 bases in between. CDR3 length equals 11 residues. The CDR3 is CASSAEETQYF. The CDR3 DNA reads TGTGCCAGCAGTGCCGAAGAGACCCAGTACTTC.

The chain recombines TRBV12-5 with TRBJ2-5; D is ambiguous. This CDR3 has 11 amino acids. The V gene's germline CDR1 is LGHNT and CDR2 FRNRAP. The V end lost 2 bases, the J end lost 5 bases, and 3 bases lay between the germline ends. Here the CDR3 DNA reads TGTGCTAGTGGTTTGCGGGAGACCCAGTACTTC. Its translation is CASGLRETQYF.

This clone was seen only once. The chain recombines TRBV12-3 or TRBV12-4 with TRBJ1-2; 10 nucleotides match TRBD1. The CDR3 length is 13 residues. V lost 5 bases to trimming and J lost 6 bases; unmatched junction nucleotides: 3. CDR3 bases: TGTGCCAGCAGTCCCGACAGGGGGCATGGCTACACCTTC. Translated, it gives CASSPDRGHGYTF.

This clone was counted once. The chain uses TRBV24-1 and TRBJ2-3; D is ambiguous. Trimming pared 3 bases from V and 12 bases from J, leaving 3 bases between. CDR3 length: 9 residues. Germline CDR1 and CDR2: KGHDR and SFDVKD. The CDR3: CATSDPQYF. CDR3 DNA: TGTGCCACCAGTGATCCTCAGTATTTT.

This clone was seen more than once but under ten times. The V gene is TRBV6-5, the J gene TRBJ2-7; tentatively, D is TRBD2 (6 bases). Germline lookup yields CDR1 MNHEY and CDR2 SVGAGI. The CDR3 is 16 residues long. Trimming left V 4 bases short and J 1 base short, with 17 bases between. Here the CDR3 DNA reads TGTGCCAGCAGTTCCGCATTTTACGGGGGTTCCTACGAGCAGTACTTC. Translating gives CASSSAFYGGSYEQYF.

The V call is TRBV23-1, the J call TRBJ2-5, with TRBD2 matching 11 bases. TRBV23-1 is an open reading frame, and its role is uncertain. V lost 5 bases and J lost 1; bases outside the gene matches: 6. This CDR3 region has 16 residues. CDR3 sequence (DNA): TGCGCCAGCAGTTTACTAGCGGGGGACGTCCAAGAGACCCAGTACTTC. Translation: CASSLLAGDVQETQYF.

This chain joins TRBV6-6 and TRBJ2-1; TRBD1 matches at 8 bases. There are 12 residues in the CDR3. V lost 6 bases and J lost 12; bases outside the gene matches: 7. CDR1 is MNHNY, CDR2 SVGAGI, per germline (reference sequence). The chain's CDR3 is CASSRAGTGQFF. The CDR3 DNA sequence: TGTGCCAGCAGCCGCGCCGGGACAGGGCAGTTCTTC.

This clone was observed a handful of times. As DNA, the CDR3 is TGTGCCAGCTCACCATCGATAGTCTCTGGGGCCAACGTCCTGACTTTC. Its protein is CASSPSIVSGANVLTF. The V and J genes are TRBV18 and TRBJ2-6; D gene ambiguous. Germline V gene lookup returns CDR1 KGHSH and CDR2 LQKENI. V was trimmed by 2 bases and J by 0 bases, leaving 8 bases between them. The CDR3 is 16 residues long. Filled out from reference TRBV18 and TRBJ2-6, the complete variable domain reads NAGVMQNPRHLVRRRGQEARLRCSPMKGHSHVYWYRQLPEEGLKFMVYLQKENIIDESGMPKERFSAEFPKEGPSILRIQQVVRGDSAAYFCASSPSIVSGANVLTFGAGSRLTVL.

V and J are TRBV15 and TRBJ2-2; the match to TRBD1 covers 8 bases. Germline lookup yields CDR1 LNHNV and CDR2 YYDKDF (reference sequence). The CDR3 is 15 amino acids. Trimming removed 2 bases from V and 4 bases from J; junction bases left unmatched: 3. The CDR3 DNA follows: TGTGCCACCAGCAGACAGGGGGCAGGCACCGGGGAGCTGTTTTTT. It translates to CATSRQGAGTGELFF. Variable domain in full (rest from reference TRBV15 and TRBJ2-2): DAMVIQNPRYQVTQFGKPVTLSCSQTLNHNVMYWYQQKSSQAPKLLFHYYDKDFNNEADTPDNFQSRRPNTSFCFLDIRSPGLGDTAMYLCATSRQGAGTGELFFGEGSRLTVL.

The chain uses TRBV7-2 and TRBJ2-5; D may be TRBD2 (5 bases). The CDR3 has 13 amino acids. The germline V gene encodes CDR1 SGHTA and CDR2 FQGNSA. Trimming removed 3 bases at V and 4 bases at J, with 9 bases between. The CDR3 protein is CASSLEARETQYF. The CDR3 nucleotides are TGTGCCAGCAGCTTGGAGGCAAGAGAGACCCAGTACTTC.

This clone was recorded a few times. The V and J genes are TRBV19 and TRBJ1-6; D uncertain. V lost 7 bases and J 7 bases, leaving 17 bases between the germline ends. The CDR3 spans 15 residues. Germline CDR1 is LNHDA and CDR2 is SQIVND (reference sequence). This chain's CDR3 is CASTPVTDWNSPLHF. Written as DNA, the CDR3 is TGTGCCAGTACCCCGGTGACCGACTGGAATTCACCCCTCCACTTT.

CDR3 nucleotides: TGCGCCAGCTCCAGACTTTCGGAGAGCACAGATACGCAGTATTTT. Encoded protein: CASSRLSESTDTQYF. This chain links TRBV5-1 with TRBJ2-3, with D unresolved. Germline V CDR1 and CDR2: SGHRS, YFSETQ. V was shortened by 7 bases and J by 0 bases, with 15 bases between the two germline ends. The CDR3 length is 15 residues.

V gene TRBV5-8 combines with J gene TRBJ1-1; D is uncertain. Germline CDR1 and CDR2: SGHTS and YDEGEE. This CDR3 contains 14 residues. Trimming left V 1 base short and J 11 bases short, with 18 bases between. CDR3 bases: TGTGCCAGCAGCTTGTATCCATCAGCCGGCGGGGCTTTCTTT. Translated, it gives CASSLYPSAGGAFF.

The chain carries TRBV10-1 and TRBJ2-1, with 7 nucleotides matching TRBD1. The V gene's germline CDR1 is WNHNN and CDR2 SYGVQD (reference sequence). V lost 11 bases, J lost 1 base, and 8 bases stayed unmatched. This CDR3 spans 14 amino acids. This CDR3 reads CASQGDGSYNEQFF. CDR3 nucleotides: TGCGCCTCCCAGGGGGATGGGTCCTACAATGAGCAGTTCTTC.

This rearrangement joins TRBV23-1 to TRBJ2-7; 8 bases match TRBD1. TRBV23-1 is marked as an open reading frame, function uncertain. Trimming at V came to 0 bases and at J to 3 bases, leaving 7 bases not matched to a gene. The CDR3 totals 16 residues. The CDR3 DNA is TGCGCCAGCAGTCAATCCCCGGACAGGGCCCACTACGAGCAGTACTTC. Its translation is CASSQSPDRAHYEQYF.

This rearrangement joins TRBV5-1 to TRBJ2-2; D possibly corresponds to TRBD2 (6 bases). V was clipped by 0 bases and J by 6 bases, with 12 bases between them. There are 15 residues in the CDR3. Germline CDR1 reads SGHRS; CDR2 reads YFSETQ. The chain's CDR3 is CASSLVGGTAGELFF. The CDR3 DNA is TGCGCCAGCAGCTTGGTCGGGGGAACTGCCGGGGAGCTGTTTTTT.

This clone came up a few times. The chain employs TRBV3-1 (or the pseudogene TRBV3-2) and TRBJ2-2; 8 bases align to TRBD1. The trim removed 4 bases at V and 2 bases at J, leaving 3 bases unmatched. The CDR3 is made up of 15 amino acids. Germline-derived CDR1 and CDR2 are LGHDT and YNNKEL (reference sequence). CDR3 DNA sequence: TGTGCCAGCAGCCGCGGACAGGGAAACACCGGGGAGCTGTTTTTT. The encoded protein is CASSRGQGNTGELFF.

For the CDR3, the DNA is TGTGCCACCTGGACTAGCGGGGAGACAGATACGCAGTATTTT. Translation: CATWTSGETDTQYF. V and J are TRBV2 and TRBJ2-3; 12 nucleotides agree with TRBD2. Trimming cost V 10 bases and J 3 bases; bases outside gene matches: 5. This CDR3 is built from 14 residues. CDR1 and CDR2 from the germline V gene are SNHLY and FYNNEI.

Worth noting for this clone: This likely comes from a read error, as the CDR3 has no conserved phenylalanine or tryptophan at its end. It is unclear where the CDR3 begins or ends on the DNA, so no DNA is shown, and the CDR3 is as TCRdb lists it. The chain carries TRBV9 and TRBJ1-1; TRBD1, the D gene given by the table, was not confirmed from the DNA. The germline V gene encodes CDR1 SGDLS and CDR2 YYNGEE. The CDR3 has 12 residues if both end residues are counted. CDR3 loop: CASSSPIRSDRV.

The J gene is TRBJ1-1, the V gene TRBV10-3, with D perhaps matching TRBD1 (6 bases). Germline V CDR1 and CDR2: ENHRY, SYGVKD. The V end was cut by 6 bases, the J end by 1 base, with 9 bases between. The CDR3 runs 13 residues. This chain's CDR3 is CAIRGQANTEAFF. In DNA, the CDR3 is TGTGCCATCAGGGGACAAGCGAACACTGAAGCTTTCTTT.

This clone was seen a few times. This rearrangement joins TRBV16 to TRBJ2-1; TRBD2 matches 7 bases. Germline lookup yields CDR1 KGHSY and CDR2 FQNENV. The CDR3 consists of 13 residues. V lost 0 bases and J lost 7; bases outside the gene matches: 0. The CDR3 loop is CASSQSGGNEQFF. As DNA, the CDR3 is TGTGCCAGCAGCCAATCGGGGGGGAATGAGCAGTTCTTC.

The V and J genes are TRBV7-9 and TRBJ1-2; no reliable D call. V lost 5 bases, J lost 8 bases, and 15 bases lay in between. Germline CDR1 and CDR2: SEHNR and FQNEAQ (reference sequence). The CDR3 consists of 13 residues. For the CDR3, the DNA is TGTGCCAGCAGCCAGATCCTGACGGAGGGCTACACCTTC. Protein product: CASSQILTEGYTF.